What follows are 13 T cell receptor beta chains derived from one specimen sequenced in a study of blood T cell repertoires in COVID-19. Profiling relied on immunoSEQ multiplex PCR, and the TCRdb table lists in-frame clones only, not all of them. The data show roughly 50,000 clones, more than 85% seen once. Sequenced input: peripheral blood. The receptors stem from a man between 50 and 59 years old with acute or convalescent COVID-19.

The V call is TRBV19, the J call TRBJ1-2, with 7 bases identical to TRBD1. The CDR3 has 16 amino acids. Germline CDR1 reads LNHDA; CDR2 reads SQIVND (reference sequence). Trimming at V came to 3 bases and at J to 2 bases, leaving 9 bases not matched to a gene. CDR3 in amino acids: CASSMPQGMGNYGYTF. The CDR3 nucleotides read TGTGCCAGTAGTATGCCACAGGGGATGGGAAACTATGGCTACACCTTC.

The chain carries TRBV20-1 and TRBJ2-1; no reliable D call. Germline CDR1 and CDR2: DFQATT and SNEGSKA (reference sequence). This CDR3 is built from 10 residues. V lost 4 bases and J 10 bases, leaving 8 bases between the germline ends. The CDR3 nucleotides read TGCAGTGCTATTCTTAGCGAGCAGTTCTTC. Translated, it gives CSAILSEQFF.

The chain has TRBV5-1 and TRBJ1-6; maybe TRBD1 (5 bases). The V gene lost 4 bases and the J gene lost 0 bases, with 17 bases spanning the gap. CDR3 size: 18 residues. CDR1 SGHRS and CDR2 YFSETQ come from the germline V gene. DNA of the CDR3: TGCGCCAGCAGCATGGATACAGGAGGGAGCTCCTATAATTCACCCCTCCACTTT. Amino acids: CASSMDTGGSSYNSPLHF.

The gene calls are TRBV10-3 and TRBJ2-2; TRBD2 matches 10 bases. The CDR3 is 17 amino acids. In germline, CDR1 is ENHRY, CDR2 SYGVKD. The junction had 10 bases not matched to a gene; V was cut back by 4 bases and J by 5 bases. CDR3 amino acids: CAISGRELAGKTGELFF. The CDR3 nucleotides read TGTGCCATCAGTGGTAGGGAACTAGCGGGAAAAACCGGGGAGCTGTTTTTT.

This chain links TRBV25-1 with TRBJ1-6; 9 nucleotides line up with TRBD1. Germline V CDR1 and CDR2: MGHDK, SYGVNS. J was trimmed by 10 bases and V by 10 bases; bases with no gene match: 14. The CDR3 has 15 amino acids. The CDR3 DNA follows: TGTGCCACCCCGGGACAGGGATCTTTTCGGTCACCCCTCCACTTT. Protein product: CATPGQGSFRSPLHF.

The chain uses TRBV27 and TRBJ2-7; maybe TRBD1 (6 bases). The CDR3 has 15 amino acids. CDR1 and CDR2 from the germline V gene are MNHEY and SMNVEV (reference sequence). V shed 0 bases and J shed 3 bases, with 12 bases lying between them. The CDR3 nucleotides are TGTGCCAGCAGTTTATCGGCAGGGGTCCTCTACGAGCAGTACTTC. It yields the protein CASSLSAGVLYEQYF.

The J gene is TRBJ2-1, the V gene TRBV18, with D perhaps matching TRBD2 (6 bases). V was shortened by 3 bases and J by 5 bases, with 8 bases between the two germline ends. Germline V CDR1 and CDR2: KGHSH, LQKENI. The CDR3 has 13 amino acids. CDR3 coding DNA: TGTGCCAGCTCACCGGGAGGACACAATGAGCAGTTCTTC. It yields the protein CASSPGGHNEQFF.

The chain couples TRBV4-3 to TRBJ1-2; maybe TRBD1 (6 bases). Trimming cost V 1 base and J 4 bases, with 13 bases left between them. CDR3 length: 15 residues. CDR1 is LGHNA and CDR2 is YSLEER in the germline V gene. This CDR3 reads CASSQATGTPYGYTF. The CDR3 DNA follows: TGCGCCAGCAGCCAAGCAACAGGGACCCCCTATGGCTACACCTTC.

This clone was detected only a few times. The J gene is TRBJ1-2, the V gene TRBV5-4, with 7 positions matching TRBD1. V lost 2 bases to trimming and J lost 5 bases; unmatched junction nucleotides: 6. The CDR3 sequence is 14 residues long. CDR1 is SGHNT and CDR2 is YYREEE in the germline V gene (reference sequence). CDR3 loop: CASSLETGWYGYTF. CDR3 nucleotides: TGTGCCAGCAGCTTAGAGACAGGGTGGTATGGCTACACCTTC.

This chain links TRBV5-3 with TRBJ2-3; 8 bases fit TRBD1. TRBV5-3 qualifies as an ORF whose function is uncertain. The CDR3 sequence is 15 residues long. The J segment lost 5 bases and the V segment lost 1 base, leaving 6 bases of the junction unmatched. The CDR3 sequence: CARSLCQGARDTQYF. The CDR3 bases are TGTGCCAGAAGCTTGTGTCAGGGGGCAAGAGATACGCAGTATTTT.

This rearrangement joins TRBV6-5 to TRBJ1-2; D is perhaps TRBD1 (6 bases). Trimming removed 5 bases at V and 1 base at J, with 11 bases between. Germline V gene lookup returns CDR1 MNHEY and CDR2 SVGAGI. The CDR3 runs 14 residues. The CDR3 nucleotides are TGTGCCAGCAGTACAGGGCCCCGTAACTATGGCTACACCTTC. This translates into CASSTGPRNYGYTF.

In DNA form, the CDR3 reads TGTGCCACCGAGGGGGCCCCCGGCGGGGAGACCCAGTACTTC. Amino acid sequence: CATEGAPGGETQYF. The chain joins TRBV19 to TRBJ2-5, with 7 bases aligning to TRBD1. The V gene end was trimmed by 10 bases and the J gene end by 5 bases; junction bases not matched to a gene: 13. CDR3 length: 14 amino acids. Germline CDR1 reads LNHDA; CDR2 reads SQIVND (reference sequence).

V is TRBV6-2 or TRBV6-3 and J is TRBJ1-1; D is unresolved. CDR3 length equals 13 residues. Germline CDR1 reads MNHEY; CDR2 reads SVGEGT. V gave up 2 bases and J gave up 1 base, with 5 bases separating them. The CDR3 spells CASSYQKNTEAFF. In DNA, the CDR3 is TGTGCCAGCAGTTACCAGAAGAACACTGAAGCTTTCTTT.